This T cell receptor (beta chain) was retrieved from a study of blood T cell repertoires in COVID-19. Across the study: Italy, Spain and the United States were the sources of the convalescent and acute COVID-19 samples. Nucleic acid was either cDNA or gDNA, and it came from T cells, B-cell-depleted T cells, or PBMCs.

The CDR3 covers 15 residues. CDR1 and CDR2 from the germline V gene are LGHNT and FRNRAP. The V and J ends lost 5 bases and 3 bases, in that order; junction bases with no gene match: 7. As processed by the authors: Counts of nucleated cells, estimated from reference gene primer amplification, were obtained. Method: immunoSEQ multiplex PCR; TCRdb's copy keeps in-frame clones and lacks some. D and trimming come from the DNA, and the V and J calls and clone size come from that table. The sample includes more than 95,000 clones, 86% of them seen just once. What was sequenced was peripheral blood. The source of this sequence is a human donor in a cohort sampled during active COVID-19. The chain is built from TRBV12-5 and TRBJ2-7; TRBD1 aligns across 10 bases. Written as DNA, the CDR3 is TGTGCTAGTGGTATATCAGACAGGGGGCGCTACGAGCAGTACTTC. This encodes CASGISDRGRYEQYF.